The 23 T cell receptor beta chains given below trace back to one sample, sequenced in a study of T-cell memory formation after mild COVID-19. Each CDR3 protein is one row after TCRdb ran MiXCR on the 5' RACE reads. The sample has about 110,000 distinct CDR3 sequences, about 20% seen once. Material: PBMCs or a T cell subset sorted from them (not recorded which). These receptors were collected from a man between 18 and 29 years old who had mild COVID-19 (a few samples of this study predate the infection). Cell type and time point are not known.

This clonotype was counted between two and nine times. Here the CDR3 DNA reads TGCGCCAGCAGCCAAGGCCGGTATAGAGCAACTAATGAAAAACTGTTTTTT. This translates into CASSQGRYRATNEKLFF. The chain employs TRBV4-3 and TRBJ1-4, with no clear D. Germline values: CDR1 LGHNA, CDR2 YSLEER. V lost 1 base, J lost 0 bases, and 12 bases lay in between. The CDR3 has 17 amino acids.

The chain is built from TRBV7-8 and TRBJ2-3; TRBD2 might be the D (7 bases). The CDR3 runs to 17 residues. Trimming removed 3 bases from V and 5 bases from J, with 21 bases in between. Germline CDR1 is SGHVS and CDR2 is FQNEAQ. The CDR3 bases are TGTGCCAGCAGCTTCCCACGGGGGGCGGGTTCGGAAGATACGCAGTATTTT. Translated: CASSFPRGAGSEDTQYF.

V usage is TRBV6-2 or TRBV6-3 and J usage is TRBJ2-3, with a weak D call TRBD2 (6 bases). The CDR3 runs 14 residues. Trimming took 7 bases from V and 0 from J, leaving 11 bases between them. Germline CDR1 is MNHEY and CDR2 is SVGEGT. For the CDR3, the DNA is TGTGCCAGCAAAGGTAGCGGAAGCACAGATACGCAGTATTTT. Translation gives CASKGSGSTDTQYF.

This rearrangement joins TRBV7-9 to TRBJ1-2; possibly TRBD1 for D (5 bases). The CDR3 has 15 amino acids. Per the germline V gene, CDR1 is SEHNR and CDR2 is FQNEAQ (reference sequence). The ends were cut back, 5 bases at V and 1 base at J, with 14 bases in the middle. The CDR3 sequence: CASSQSMGDNYGYTF. CDR3 DNA sequence: TGTGCCAGCAGCCAGTCGATGGGGGATAACTATGGCTACACCTTC.

This clonotype was recorded at least ten times. This chain connects TRBV6-6 to TRBJ2-1; no firm D call. The CDR3 sequence is 11 residues long. V was trimmed by 0 bases and J by 9 bases, leaving 3 bases between them. Germline V gene data show CDR1 as MNHNY and CDR2 as SVGAGI (reference sequence). The CDR3 DNA follows: TGTGCCAGCAGTTACTCTAGTGAGCAGTTCTTC. Translation gives CASSYSSEQFF.

Only a few counts were recorded for this clonotype. This chain links TRBV7-8 with TRBJ1-1; D not resolved. From germline, CDR1 is SGHVS and CDR2 FQNEAQ. The CDR3 sequence is 12 residues long. V shed 3 bases and J shed 0 bases, with 2 bases lying between them. The CDR3 is CASSFVNTEAFF. As DNA, the CDR3 is TGTGCCAGCAGCTTTGTGAACACTGAAGCTTTCTTT.

This chain links TRBV5-1 with TRBJ1-4; a weak D match, TRBD1 (5 bases). The CDR3 runs 13 residues. Trimming stripped 5 bases from V and 7 bases from J, with 12 bases between. Germline V lookup: CDR1 SGHRS, CDR2 YFSETQ. For the CDR3, the DNA is TGCGCCAGCAGACCCGACAGAACTGAAAAACTGTTTTTT. It translates to CASRPDRTEKLFF. Full variable domain (rest looked up from reference TRBV5-1 and TRBJ1-4): KAGVTQTPRYLIKTRGQQVTLSCSPISGHRSVSWYQQTPGQGLQFLFEYFSETQRNKGNFPGRFSGRQFSNSRSEMNVSTLELGDSALYLCASRPDRTEKLFFGSGTQLSVL.

The rearrangement uses TRBV7-2 and TRBJ1-1, with D unresolved. The germline V gene has CDR1 SGHTA and CDR2 FQGNSA. The CDR3 sequence is 12 residues long. Between the trimmed V and J ends, which lost 5 bases and 3 bases, there was a span of 7 bases. The CDR3 loop reads CASSKGYTEAFF. The CDR3 bases are TGTGCCAGCAGCAAAGGGTACACTGAAGCTTTCTTT.

The V and J genes are TRBV6-5 and TRBJ2-3; possible D gene TRBD2, 6 bases. CDR1 MNHEY and CDR2 SVGAGI come from the germline V gene. CDR3 length: 15 residues. The V end lost 6 bases, the J end lost 1 base, and 14 bases lay between the germline ends. The CDR3 region has the DNA TGTGCCAGCAGCAACTGGCAGCGGGGCACAGATACGCAGTATTTT. Its protein product is CASSNWQRGTDTQYF.

The chain has TRBV5-1 and TRBJ2-3; 10 positions agree with TRBD1. Germline CDR1 reads SGHRS; CDR2 reads YFSETQ. Trimming removed 4 bases from V and 4 bases from J; junction bases left unmatched: 12. CDR3 length: 17 amino acids. CDR3 sequence (DNA): TGCGCCAGCAGCAAATCGACAGGGGGCTTAAGACCAGATACGCAGTATTTT. Protein sequence: CASSKSTGGLRPDTQYF.

This clonotype was found a few times. The V call is TRBV7-2, the J call TRBJ2-5; no firm D call. The germline V and J ends were trimmed by 2 bases and 5 bases, with 6 bases remaining between them. CDR1 is SGHTA, CDR2 FQGNSA, per germline. The CDR3 is 12 residues long. This CDR3 reads CASSLPWETQYF. CDR3 in DNA: TGTGCCAGCAGCTTACCCTGGGAGACCCAGTACTTC.

This clonotype came up a few times. The rearrangement links TRBV29-1 to TRBJ2-4; the D call may be TRBD1 or TRBD2 (6 bases each). V shed 5 bases and J shed 9 bases, with 14 bases lying between them. The CDR3 runs 12 residues. The germline CDR1 and CDR2 sequences are SQVTM and ANQGSEA. In DNA, the CDR3 is TGCAGCGTTAAGGGGGGAGAGGGCATTCAGTACTTC. It specifies CSVKGGEGIQYF.

This clonotype was seen just once. V and J are TRBV7-6 and TRBJ2-1; the D gene is possibly TRBD2 (5 bases). This CDR3 region has 13 residues. Germline CDR1 and CDR2: SGHVS and FNYEAQ. V lost 1 base to trimming and J lost 6 bases, with 7 bases between them. CDR3 sequence: CASSLGTGNEQFF. The CDR3 coding sequence is TGTGCCAGCAGCTTAGGGACTGGCAATGAGCAGTTCTTC.

The gene calls are TRBV9 and TRBJ1-5; D remains unclear. The CDR3 has 13 amino acids. Per the germline V gene, CDR1 is SGDLS and CDR2 is YYNGEE. V lost 0 bases, J lost 4 bases, and 5 bases lay in between. CDR3 amino acids: CASSVGSNQPQHF. DNA of the CDR3: TGTGCCAGCAGCGTAGGGTCTAATCAGCCCCAGCATTTT.

In this sample, this clonotype turned up many times. V is TRBV7-9 and J is TRBJ2-2, with 8 bases identical to TRBD1. Germline V gene sequence: CDR1 SEHNR, CDR2 FQNEAQ (reference sequence). Losses at the gene ends were 8 bases for V and 3 bases for J; bases not matched to a gene: 5. CDR3 length equals 14 residues. The CDR3 DNA reads as TGTGCCAGCGCGGACAGGGCCTACACCGGGGAGCTGTTTTTT. This codes for CASADRAYTGELFF.

A few counts support this clonotype. The gene calls are TRBV5-1 and TRBJ2-2, with D perhaps TRBD1 or TRBD2 (5 bases each). CDR3 length: 15 amino acids. Germline CDR1 SGHRS, CDR2 YFSETQ. Trimming stripped 1 base from V and 3 bases from J, with 10 bases between. CDR3 residues: CASSLYGTYTGELFF. Here the CDR3 DNA reads TGCGCCAGCAGCTTGTATGGGACCTACACCGGGGAGCTGTTTTTT.

This sequence joins TRBV7-9 and TRBJ2-1, with D unresolved. Germline assignment: CDR1 SEHNR and CDR2 FQNEAQ (reference sequence). The germline V and J ends were trimmed by 5 bases and 5 bases, with 13 bases remaining between them. The CDR3 runs 14 residues. CDR3 sequence: CASSPPLKHNEQFF. The CDR3 DNA sequence: TGTGCCAGCAGCCCACCCCTCAAGCACAATGAGCAGTTCTTC.

This clonotype has only a few counts. V usage is TRBV7-8 and J usage is TRBJ2-1, with 8 bases identical to TRBD1. From germline, CDR1 is SGHVS and CDR2 FQNEAQ. V dropped 5 bases and J dropped 4; count of bases not matched to a gene: 4. The CDR3 has 14 residues. The CDR3 coding sequence is TGTGCCAGCAGCCATCAGGGGGCTTACAATGAGCAGTTCTTC. This translates into CASSHQGAYNEQFF.

The rearrangement links TRBV6-6 to TRBJ2-3; D not certain. Germline CDR1 and CDR2: MNHNY and SVGAGI (reference sequence). Between the trimmed V and J ends, which lost 0 bases and 3 bases, there was a span of 7 bases. This CDR3 has 14 residues. The CDR3 here is CASSYSPTTDTQYF. The CDR3 DNA sequence: TGTGCCAGCAGTTACTCCCCTACTACAGATACGCAGTATTTT.

The gene calls are TRBV29-1 and TRBJ2-5; 11 bases map to TRBD2. The V gene end was trimmed by 7 bases and the J gene end by 0 bases; junction bases not matched to a gene: 7. The length of the CDR3 is 15 residues. The germline V gene encodes CDR1 SQVTM and CDR2 ANQGSEA. CDR3 protein: CSATRLAGYQETQYF. CDR3 coding DNA: TGCAGCGCTACCAGACTAGCGGGGTACCAAGAGACCCAGTACTTC.

This clonotype has more than one count but fewer than ten. The J gene is TRBJ2-7, the V gene TRBV7-9; 7 nucleotides match TRBD1. Unmatched junction bases numbered 4, after V lost 5 bases and J lost 3 bases. This CDR3 has 13 amino acids. Germline V gene sequence: CDR1 SEHNR, CDR2 FQNEAQ (reference sequence). CDR3 region: CASSGDRDYEQYF. The CDR3 DNA reads as TGTGCCAGCAGCGGAGACAGGGACTACGAGCAGTACTTC.

V is TRBV15 and J is TRBJ2-1; D call uncertain. CDR1 LNHNV and CDR2 YYDKDF come from the germline V gene (reference sequence). The CDR3 runs 16 residues. The V gene lost 0 bases and the J gene lost 8 bases, with 17 bases spanning the gap. CDR3 nucleotide sequence: TGTGCCACCAGCAGAGATGGGCCTCTGGAGCGTCATGAGCAGTTCTTC. Translation: CATSRDGPLERHEQFF.

The chain links TRBV4-1 to TRBJ2-7; D is ambiguous. The CDR3 is 15 residues long. Germline assignment: CDR1 MGHRA and CDR2 YSYEKL. The germline V and J ends were trimmed by 0 bases and 1 base, with 10 bases remaining between them. The CDR3 loop reads CASSQDPAASYEQYF. The CDR3 DNA follows: TGCGCCAGCAGCCAAGACCCGGCAGCTTCCTACGAGCAGTACTTC.